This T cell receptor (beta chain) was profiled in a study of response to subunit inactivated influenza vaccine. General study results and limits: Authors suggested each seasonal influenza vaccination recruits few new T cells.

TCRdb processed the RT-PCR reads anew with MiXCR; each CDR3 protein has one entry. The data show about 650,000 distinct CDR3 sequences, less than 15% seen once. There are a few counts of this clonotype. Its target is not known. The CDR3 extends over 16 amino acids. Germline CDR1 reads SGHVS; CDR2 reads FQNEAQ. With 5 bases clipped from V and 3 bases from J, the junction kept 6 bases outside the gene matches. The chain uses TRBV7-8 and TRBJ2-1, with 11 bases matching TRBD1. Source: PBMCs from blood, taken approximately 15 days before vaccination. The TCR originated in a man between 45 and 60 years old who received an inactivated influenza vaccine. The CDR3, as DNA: TGTGCCAGCAGCCGGACAGGGGGCATCGGCTACAATGAGCAGTTCTTC. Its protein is CASSRTGGIGYNEQFF. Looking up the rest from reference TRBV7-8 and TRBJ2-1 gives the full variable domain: GAGVSQSPRYKVAKRGQDVALRCDPISGHVSLFWYQQALGQGPEFLTYFQNEAQLDKSGLPSDRFFAERPEGSVSTLKIQRTQQEDSAVYLCASSRTGGIGYNEQFFGPGTRLTVL.